This TCR beta chain was captured by sequencing in a study of cytomegalovirus exposure and HLA in healthy donors. Notes on the study in general: Prior analysis indicated that the majority of TCR beta V segments exhibited productivity approximately 87% or approximately 30% of the time. Among immune exposure information, only CMV serostatus was available.

With 60 Vbeta and 13 Jbeta primers, the PCR was carried out. Generated by immunoSEQ multiplex PCR, the TCRdb table keeps only in-frame clones and is missing some. The sample has around 63,000 clones, roughly 80% seen once. The CDR3 loop spans 13 amino acids. CDR1 and CDR2 (germline): SQVTM, ANQGSEA. Deletions cut 5 bases from V and 4 bases from J, with 12 bases between. This clone was counted only a few times. Its matching antigen is unknown. V gene TRBV29-1 combines with J gene TRBJ2-1; D is ambiguous. The clonotype originates from a woman aged 25 to 39 in good health and CMV-seronegative. Sequencing was carried out using PBMCs. The CDR3 loop is CSVSTPRYNEQFF. CDR3 nucleotides: TGCAGCGTTTCAACTCCCAGGTACAATGAGCAGTTCTTC.